This T cell receptor beta chain was recovered during a study of tumor-infiltrating lymphocytes in localized non-small cell lung cancer. This table comes from immunoSEQ multiplex PCR, and its TCRdb copy is limited to in-frame clones, with some not included. The repertoire includes 6,800 or so clones, approximately 80% of them detected once, and around 5.3% sits in the top ten. Regarding the study as a whole: Higher tumor T cell infiltration than in uninvolved lung was supported by TCRbeta sequencing. No T-cell fraction difference was seen between IM1 and IM2 tumors.

The CDR3 loop spans 18 amino acids. J gave up 8 bases and V 2 bases, and 16 bases lay outside the gene matches. Germline-derived CDR1 and CDR2 are SEHNR and FQNEAQ (reference sequence). About this clone itself: Its antigen is currently unknown.

This chain connects TRBV7-9 to TRBJ2-1; TRBD2 matches 9 bases. The TCR was taken from a human donor with non-small cell lung cancer. The sequenced material came from uninvolved lung tissue not adjacent to the tumor. The CDR3 DNA follows: TGTGCCAGCAGCTTACTGATCGGAGGCGGGAGGGGCGGCGATGAGCAGTTCTTC. This encodes CASSLLIGGGRGGDEQFF.